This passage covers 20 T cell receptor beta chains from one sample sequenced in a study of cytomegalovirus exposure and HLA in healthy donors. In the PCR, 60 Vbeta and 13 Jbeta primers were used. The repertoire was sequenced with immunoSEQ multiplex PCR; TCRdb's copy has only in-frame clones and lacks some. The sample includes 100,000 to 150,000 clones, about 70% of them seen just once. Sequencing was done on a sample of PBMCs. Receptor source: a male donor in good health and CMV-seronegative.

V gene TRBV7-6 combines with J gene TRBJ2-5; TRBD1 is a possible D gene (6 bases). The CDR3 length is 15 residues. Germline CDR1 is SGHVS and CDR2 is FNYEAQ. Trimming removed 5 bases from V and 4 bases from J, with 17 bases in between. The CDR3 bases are TGTGCCAGCAGCCCTGGGACACTGGAGTCAGAGACCCAGTACTTC. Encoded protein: CASSPGTLESETQYF. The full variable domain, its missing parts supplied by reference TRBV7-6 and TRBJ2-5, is GAGVSQSPRYKVTKRGQDVALRCDPISGHVSLYWYRQALGQGPEFLTYFNYEAQQDKSGLPNDRFSAERPEGSISTLTIQRTEQRDSAMYRCASSPGTLESETQYFGPGTRLLVL.

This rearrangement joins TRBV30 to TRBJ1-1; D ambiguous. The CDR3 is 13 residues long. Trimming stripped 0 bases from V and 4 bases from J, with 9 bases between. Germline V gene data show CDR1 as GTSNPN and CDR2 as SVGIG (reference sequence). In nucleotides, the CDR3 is TGTGCCTGGAGTGTAGGAGAGATCACTGAAGCTTTCTTT. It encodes CAWSVGEITEAFF.

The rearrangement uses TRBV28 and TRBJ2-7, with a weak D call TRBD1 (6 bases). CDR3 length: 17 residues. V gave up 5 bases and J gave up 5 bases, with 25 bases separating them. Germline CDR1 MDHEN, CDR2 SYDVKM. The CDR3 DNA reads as TGTGCCAGCAGTACCCAGACCAGGGGATTGTCTAGCCACGAGCAGTACTTC. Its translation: CASSTQTRGLSSHEQYF. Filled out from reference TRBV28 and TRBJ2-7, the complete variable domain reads DVKVTQSSRYLVKRTGEKVFLECVQDMDHENMFWYRQDPGLGLRLIYFSYDVKMKEKGDIPEGYSVSREKKERFSLILESASTNQTSMYLCASSTQTRGLSSHEQYFGPGTRLTVT.

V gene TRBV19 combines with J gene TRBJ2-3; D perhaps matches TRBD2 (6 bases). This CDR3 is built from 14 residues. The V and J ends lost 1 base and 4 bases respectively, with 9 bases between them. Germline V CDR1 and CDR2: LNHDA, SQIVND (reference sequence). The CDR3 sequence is CASSIGLGSDTQYF. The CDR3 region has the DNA TGTGCCAGTAGTATAGGACTAGGATCAGATACGCAGTATTTT.

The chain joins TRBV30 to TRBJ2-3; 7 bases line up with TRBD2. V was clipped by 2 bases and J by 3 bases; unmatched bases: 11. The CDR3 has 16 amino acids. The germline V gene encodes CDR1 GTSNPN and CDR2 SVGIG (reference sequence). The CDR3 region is CAWSRGLAVSTDTQYF. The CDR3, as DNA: TGTGCCTGGAGTCGGGGCCTAGCGGTCTCGACAGATACGCAGTATTTT.

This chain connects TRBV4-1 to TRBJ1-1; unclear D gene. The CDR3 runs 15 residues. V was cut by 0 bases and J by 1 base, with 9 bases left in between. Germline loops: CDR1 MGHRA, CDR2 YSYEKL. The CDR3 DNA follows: TGCGCCAGCAGCCAAGAGTCCTGGGCGAACACTGAAGCTTTCTTT. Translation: CASSQESWANTEAFF.

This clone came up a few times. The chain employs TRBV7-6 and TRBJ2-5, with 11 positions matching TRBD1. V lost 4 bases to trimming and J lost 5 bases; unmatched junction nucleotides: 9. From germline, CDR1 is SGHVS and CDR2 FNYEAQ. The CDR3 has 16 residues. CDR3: CASSSGTGGRTETQYF. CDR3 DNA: TGTGCCAGCAGCTCCGGGACAGGGGGTAGAACTGAGACCCAGTACTTC.

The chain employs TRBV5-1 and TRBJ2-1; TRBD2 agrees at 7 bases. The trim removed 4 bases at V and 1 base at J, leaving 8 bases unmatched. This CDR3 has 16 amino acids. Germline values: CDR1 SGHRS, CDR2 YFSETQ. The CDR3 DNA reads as TGCGCCAGCAGCCCCGGACTAGTAGGATCCTACAATGAGCAGTTCTTC. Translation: CASSPGLVGSYNEQFF.

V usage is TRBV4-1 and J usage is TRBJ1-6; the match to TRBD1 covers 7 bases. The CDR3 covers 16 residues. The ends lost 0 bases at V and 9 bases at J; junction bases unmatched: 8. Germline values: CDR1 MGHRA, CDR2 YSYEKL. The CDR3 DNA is TGCGCCAGCAGCCAAGAGGTTTTGAGGGGGCCTTCACCCCTCCACTTT. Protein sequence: CASSQEVLRGPSPLHF.

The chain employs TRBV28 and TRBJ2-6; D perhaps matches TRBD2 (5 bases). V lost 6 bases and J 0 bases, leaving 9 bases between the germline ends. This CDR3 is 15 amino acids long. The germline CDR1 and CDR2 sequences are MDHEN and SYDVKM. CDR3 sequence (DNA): TGTGCCAGCAGGGGAGTTCACTCTGGGGCCAACGTCCTGACTTTC. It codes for CASRGVHSGANVLTF.

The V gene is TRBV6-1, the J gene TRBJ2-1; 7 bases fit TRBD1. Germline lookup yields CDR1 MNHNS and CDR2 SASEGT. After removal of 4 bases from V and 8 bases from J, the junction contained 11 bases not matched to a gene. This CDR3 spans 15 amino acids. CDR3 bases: TGTGCCAGCAGTGCACCGACAGGGTCCTGGGATGAGCAGTTCTTC. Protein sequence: CASSAPTGSWDEQFF.

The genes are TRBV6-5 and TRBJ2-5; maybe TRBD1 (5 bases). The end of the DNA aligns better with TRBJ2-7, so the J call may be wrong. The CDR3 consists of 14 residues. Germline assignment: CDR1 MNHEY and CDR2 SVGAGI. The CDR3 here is CASWSPSGNFEQYF. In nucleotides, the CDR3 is TGTGCCAGCTGGAGCCCCTCAGGGAACTTCGAGCAGTACTTC.

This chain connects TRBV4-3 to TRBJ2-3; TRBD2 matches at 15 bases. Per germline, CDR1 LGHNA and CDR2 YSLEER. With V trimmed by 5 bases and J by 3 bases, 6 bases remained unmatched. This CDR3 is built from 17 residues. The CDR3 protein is CASSYGLAGGRTDTQYF. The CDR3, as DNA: TGCGCCAGCAGCTATGGACTAGCGGGAGGGAGGACAGATACGCAGTATTTT.

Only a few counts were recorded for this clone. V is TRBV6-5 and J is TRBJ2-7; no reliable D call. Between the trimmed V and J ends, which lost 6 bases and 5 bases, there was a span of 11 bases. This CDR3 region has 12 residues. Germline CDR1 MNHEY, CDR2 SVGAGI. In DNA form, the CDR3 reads TGTGCCAGCAGCCGCCCTGGAGACGAGCAGTACTTC. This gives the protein CASSRPGDEQYF.

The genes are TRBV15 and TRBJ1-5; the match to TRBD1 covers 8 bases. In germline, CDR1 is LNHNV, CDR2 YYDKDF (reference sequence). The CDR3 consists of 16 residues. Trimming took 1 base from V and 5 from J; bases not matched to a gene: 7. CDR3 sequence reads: CATSRVGQGKDQPQHF. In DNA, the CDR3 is TGTGCCACCAGCAGAGTAGGACAGGGTAAAGATCAGCCCCAGCATTTT.

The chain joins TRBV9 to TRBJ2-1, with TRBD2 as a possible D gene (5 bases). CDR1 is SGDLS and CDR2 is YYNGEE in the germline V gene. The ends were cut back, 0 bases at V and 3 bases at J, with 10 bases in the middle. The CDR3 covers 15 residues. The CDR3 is CASSVGADSYNEQFF. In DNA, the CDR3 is TGTGCCAGCAGCGTAGGAGCGGATAGCTACAATGAGCAGTTCTTC.

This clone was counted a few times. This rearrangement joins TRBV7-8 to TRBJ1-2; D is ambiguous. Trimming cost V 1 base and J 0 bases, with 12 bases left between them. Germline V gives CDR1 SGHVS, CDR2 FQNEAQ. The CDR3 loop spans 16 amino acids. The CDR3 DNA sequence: TGTGCCAGCAGCTTAGAAGCGGGAAAATCTAACTATGGCTACACCTTC. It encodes CASSLEAGKSNYGYTF.

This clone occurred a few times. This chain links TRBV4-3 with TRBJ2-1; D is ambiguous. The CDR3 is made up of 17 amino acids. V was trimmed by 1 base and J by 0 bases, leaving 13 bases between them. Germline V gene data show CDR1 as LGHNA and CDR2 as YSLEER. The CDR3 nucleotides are TGCGCCAGCAGCCAAGTAACCTTTTATAGCTCCTACAATGAGCAGTTCTTC. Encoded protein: CASSQVTFYSSYNEQFF.

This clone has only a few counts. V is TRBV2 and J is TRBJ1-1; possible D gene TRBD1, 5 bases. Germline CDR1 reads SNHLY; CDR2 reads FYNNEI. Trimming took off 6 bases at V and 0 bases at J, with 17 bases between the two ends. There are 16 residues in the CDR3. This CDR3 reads CASRPPGGNMNTEAFF. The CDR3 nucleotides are TGTGCCAGCAGGCCACCTGGGGGGAATATGAACACTGAAGCTTTCTTT. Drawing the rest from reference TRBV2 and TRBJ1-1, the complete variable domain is EPEVTQTPSHQVTQMGQEVILRCVPISNHLYFYWYRQILGQKVEFLVSFYNNEISEKSEIFDDQFSVERPDGSNFTLKIRSTKLEDSAMYFCASRPPGGNMNTEAFFGQGTRLTVV.

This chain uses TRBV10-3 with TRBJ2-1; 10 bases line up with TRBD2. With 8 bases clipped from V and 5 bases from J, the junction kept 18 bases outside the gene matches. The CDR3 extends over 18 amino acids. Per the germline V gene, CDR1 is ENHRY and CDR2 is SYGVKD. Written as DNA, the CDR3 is TGTGCCATCGCCAAATCAACGGGCGGACTAGCGGCGAACAATGAGCAGTTCTTC. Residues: CAIAKSTGGLAANNEQFF.